Sequencing of this TCR beta chain was carried out in a study of read filtering for tumor transcriptome and immune sequencing. This library used roughly 400 ng RNA and molecular barcoded adaptors spanning alpha/delta and beta/gamma chains. TCRdb ran MiXCR on the reads and lists one entry per CDR3 protein. Found here are 35,000 to 40,000 distinct CDR3 sequences, around 13% of them singletons; the top ten hold about 30%. Trimming removed 2 bases from V and 1 base from J, with 14 bases in between. Germline V CDR1 and CDR2: DFQATT, SNEGSKA (reference sequence). This CDR3 contains 16 residues. This clonotype has only a few counts.

The receptor was derived from a donor at least 40 years old with multiple myeloma. The rearrangement joins TRBV20-1 to TRBJ2-2, with D possibly matching TRBD2 (6 bases). Sequenced sample: a population of CD138-negative cells sorted from bone marrow. The CDR3 DNA reads TGCAGTGCTAGAAGGGGAGGCAGCGGGAACACCGGGGAGCTGTTTTTT. Translation: CSARRGGSGNTGELFF.